This T cell receptor beta chain was found in a study of blood T cell repertoires in COVID-19. Clones were sequenced by immunoSEQ multiplex PCR, and TCRdb holds only the in-frame ones, with some missing. Of about 380,000 clones in the sample, about 80% were seen once. This clonotype was sampled from a human donor with acute or convalescent COVID-19. The donor label of this sample is uncertain. Sequenced input: peripheral blood.

CDR3 DNA sequence: TGCGCCAGCAGTACGACAGGGGCCGAAAATGAAAAACTGTTTTTT. It encodes CASSTTGAENEKLFF. V is TRBV10-2 and J is TRBJ1-4, with TRBD1 matching 8 bases. V lost 5 bases, J lost 5 bases, and 7 bases stayed unmatched. CDR1 and CDR2 from the germline V gene are WSHSY and SAAADI. CDR3 length: 15 residues.